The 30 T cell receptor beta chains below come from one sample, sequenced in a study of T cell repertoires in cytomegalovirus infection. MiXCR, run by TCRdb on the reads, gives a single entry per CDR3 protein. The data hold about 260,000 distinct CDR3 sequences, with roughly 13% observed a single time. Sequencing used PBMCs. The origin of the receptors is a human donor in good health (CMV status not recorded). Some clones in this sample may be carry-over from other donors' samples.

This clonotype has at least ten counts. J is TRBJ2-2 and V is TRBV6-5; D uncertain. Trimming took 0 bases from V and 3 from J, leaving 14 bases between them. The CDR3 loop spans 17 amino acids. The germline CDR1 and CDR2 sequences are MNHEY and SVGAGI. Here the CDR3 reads CASSYSIRSGDTGELFF. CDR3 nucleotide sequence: TGTGCCAGCAGTTACTCGATCCGTTCAGGAGACACCGGGGAGCTGTTTTTT.

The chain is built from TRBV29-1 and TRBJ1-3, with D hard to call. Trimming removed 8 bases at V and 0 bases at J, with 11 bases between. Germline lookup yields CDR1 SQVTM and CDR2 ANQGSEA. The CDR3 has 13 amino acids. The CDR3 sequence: CSYISSSGNTIYF. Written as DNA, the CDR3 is TGCAGCTACATTTCGAGCTCTGGAAACACCATATATTTT.

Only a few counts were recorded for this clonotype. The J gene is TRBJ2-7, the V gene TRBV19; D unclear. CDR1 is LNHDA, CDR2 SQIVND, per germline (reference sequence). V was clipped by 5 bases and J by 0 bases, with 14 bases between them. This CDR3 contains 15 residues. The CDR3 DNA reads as TGTGCCAGTAGTGCTTCTCAGACAAGCTCCTACGAGCAGTACTTC. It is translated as CASSASQTSSYEQYF.

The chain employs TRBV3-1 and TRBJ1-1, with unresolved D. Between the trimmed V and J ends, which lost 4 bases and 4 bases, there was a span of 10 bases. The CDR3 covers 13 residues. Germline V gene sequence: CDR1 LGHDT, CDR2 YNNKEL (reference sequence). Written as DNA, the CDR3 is TGTGCCAGCAGCCGCTCACGGGGCACTGAAGCTTTCTTT. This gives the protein CASSRSRGTEAFF.

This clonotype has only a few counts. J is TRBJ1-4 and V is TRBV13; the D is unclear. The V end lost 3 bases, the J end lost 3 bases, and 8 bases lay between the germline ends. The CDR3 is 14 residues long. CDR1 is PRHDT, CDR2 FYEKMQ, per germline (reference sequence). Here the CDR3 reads CASSFRSSNEKLFF. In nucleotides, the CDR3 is TGTGCCAGCAGCTTCCGCAGTTCTAATGAAAAACTGTTTTTT.

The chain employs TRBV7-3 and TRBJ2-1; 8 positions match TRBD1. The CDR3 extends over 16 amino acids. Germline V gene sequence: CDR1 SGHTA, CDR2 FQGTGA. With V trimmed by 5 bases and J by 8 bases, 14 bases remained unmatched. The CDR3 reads CASSPSSGQVFYEQFF. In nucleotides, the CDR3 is TGTGCCAGCAGCCCGAGCTCGGGACAGGTATTCTATGAGCAGTTCTTC.

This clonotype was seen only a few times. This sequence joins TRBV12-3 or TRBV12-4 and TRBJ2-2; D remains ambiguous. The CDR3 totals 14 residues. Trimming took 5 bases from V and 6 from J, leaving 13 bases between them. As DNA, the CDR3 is TGTGCCAGCAGTATGACCGTTGCCGCCGGGGAGCTGTTTTTT. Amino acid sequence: CASSMTVAAGELFF.

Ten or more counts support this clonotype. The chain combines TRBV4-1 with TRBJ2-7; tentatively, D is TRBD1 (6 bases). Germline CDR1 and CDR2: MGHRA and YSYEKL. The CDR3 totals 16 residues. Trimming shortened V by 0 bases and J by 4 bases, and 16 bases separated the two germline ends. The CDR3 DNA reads TGCGCCAGCAGCCAAGACACAGGGACGTTCGGGTACGAGCAGTACTTC. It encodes CASSQDTGTFGYEQYF.

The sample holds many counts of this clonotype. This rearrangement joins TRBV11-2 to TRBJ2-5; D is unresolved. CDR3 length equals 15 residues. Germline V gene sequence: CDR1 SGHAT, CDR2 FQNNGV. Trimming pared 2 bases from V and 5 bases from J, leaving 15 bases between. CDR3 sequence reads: CASSLQSAGKETQYF. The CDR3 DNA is TGTGCCAGCAGCTTACAGTCCGCAGGCAAGGAGACCCAGTACTTC. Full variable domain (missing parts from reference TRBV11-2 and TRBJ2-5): EAGVAQSPRYKIIEKRQSVAFWCNPISGHATLYWYQQILGQGPKLLIQFQNNGVVDDSQLPKDRFSAERLKGVDSTLKIQPAKLEDSAVYLCASSLQSAGKETQYFGPGTRLLVL.

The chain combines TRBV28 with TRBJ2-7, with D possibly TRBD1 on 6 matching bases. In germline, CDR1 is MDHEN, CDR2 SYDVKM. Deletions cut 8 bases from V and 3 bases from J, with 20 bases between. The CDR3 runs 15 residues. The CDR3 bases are TGTGCCAGCCGAATTCACAGGACAGAAAGCTACGAGCAGTACTTC. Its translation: CASRIHRTESYEQYF.

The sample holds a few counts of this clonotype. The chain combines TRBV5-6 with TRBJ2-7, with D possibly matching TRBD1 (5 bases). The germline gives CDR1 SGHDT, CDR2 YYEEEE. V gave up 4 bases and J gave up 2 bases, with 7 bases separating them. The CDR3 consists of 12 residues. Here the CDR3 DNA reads TGTGCCAGCAGCGACAGAGCCTACGAGCAGTACTTC. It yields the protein CASSDRAYEQYF.

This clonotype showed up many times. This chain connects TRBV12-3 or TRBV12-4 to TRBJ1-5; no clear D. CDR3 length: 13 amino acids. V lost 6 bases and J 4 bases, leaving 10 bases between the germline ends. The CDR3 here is CASRLMGNQPQHF. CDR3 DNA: TGTGCCAGCAGGCTCATGGGAAATCAGCCCCAGCATTTT.

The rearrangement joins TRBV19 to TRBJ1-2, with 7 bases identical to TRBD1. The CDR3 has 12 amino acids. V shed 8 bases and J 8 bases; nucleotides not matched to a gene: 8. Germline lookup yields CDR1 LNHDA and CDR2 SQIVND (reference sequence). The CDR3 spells CASFRQGPGYTF. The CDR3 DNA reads TGTGCCAGTTTCCGACAGGGCCCCGGCTACACCTTC.

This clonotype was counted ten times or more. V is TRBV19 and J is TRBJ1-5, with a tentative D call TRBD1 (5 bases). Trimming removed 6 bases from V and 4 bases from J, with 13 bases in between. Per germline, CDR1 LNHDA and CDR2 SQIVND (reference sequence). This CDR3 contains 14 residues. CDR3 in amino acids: CASSPGRINQPQHF. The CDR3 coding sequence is TGTGCCAGTAGCCCGGGACGGATTAATCAGCCCCAGCATTTT.

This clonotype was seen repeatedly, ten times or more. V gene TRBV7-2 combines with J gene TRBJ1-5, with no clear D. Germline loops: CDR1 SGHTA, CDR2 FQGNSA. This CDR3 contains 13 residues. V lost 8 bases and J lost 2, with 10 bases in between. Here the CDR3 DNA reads TGTGCCAGCTCCCGTGCCGGCAATCAGCCCCAGCATTTT. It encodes CASSRAGNQPQHF.

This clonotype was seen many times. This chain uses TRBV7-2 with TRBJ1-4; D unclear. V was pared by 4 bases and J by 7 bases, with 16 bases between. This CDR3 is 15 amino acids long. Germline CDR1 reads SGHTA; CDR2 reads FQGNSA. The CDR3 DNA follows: TGTGCCAGCAGCTCCCAGAGACAAGCCCTTGAAAAACTGTTTTTT. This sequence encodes CASSSQRQALEKLFF.

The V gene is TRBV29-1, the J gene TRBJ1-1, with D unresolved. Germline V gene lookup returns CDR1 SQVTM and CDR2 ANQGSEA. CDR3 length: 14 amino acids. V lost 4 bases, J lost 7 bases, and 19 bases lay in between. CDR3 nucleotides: TGCAGCGTTGCCAATGCAGGCCAAGGAAGTGAAGCTTTCTTT. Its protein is CSVANAGQGSEAFF.

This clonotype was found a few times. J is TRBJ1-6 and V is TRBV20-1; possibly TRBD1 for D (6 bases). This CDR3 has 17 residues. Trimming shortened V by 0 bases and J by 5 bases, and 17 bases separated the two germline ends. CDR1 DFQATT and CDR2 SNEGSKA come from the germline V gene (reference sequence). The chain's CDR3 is CSARDFPRGIHNSPLHF. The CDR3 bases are TGCAGTGCTAGAGACTTCCCCAGGGGCATCCATAATTCACCCCTCCACTTT.

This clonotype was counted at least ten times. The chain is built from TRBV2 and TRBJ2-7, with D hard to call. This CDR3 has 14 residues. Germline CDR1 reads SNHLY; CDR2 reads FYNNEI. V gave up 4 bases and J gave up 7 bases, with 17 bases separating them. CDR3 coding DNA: TGTGCCAGCAGTGCGATTCTATCGAGGCTTGAGCAGTACTTC. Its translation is CASSAILSRLEQYF.

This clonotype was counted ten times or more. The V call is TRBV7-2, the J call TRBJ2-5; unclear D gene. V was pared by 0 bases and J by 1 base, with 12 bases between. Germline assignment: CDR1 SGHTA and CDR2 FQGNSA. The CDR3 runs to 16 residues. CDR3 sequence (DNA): TGTGCCAGCAGCTTAGCGCTTCCCACGTTCCAAGAGACCCAGTACTTC. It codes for CASSLALPTFQETQYF.

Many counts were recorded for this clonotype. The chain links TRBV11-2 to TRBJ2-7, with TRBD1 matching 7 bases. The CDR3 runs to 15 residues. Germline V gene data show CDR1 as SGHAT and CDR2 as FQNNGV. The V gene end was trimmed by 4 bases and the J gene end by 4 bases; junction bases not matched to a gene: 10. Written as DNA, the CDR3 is TGTGCCAGCAGCTCCGGGACAGAAAAGACTTACGAGCAGTACTTC. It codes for CASSSGTEKTYEQYF.

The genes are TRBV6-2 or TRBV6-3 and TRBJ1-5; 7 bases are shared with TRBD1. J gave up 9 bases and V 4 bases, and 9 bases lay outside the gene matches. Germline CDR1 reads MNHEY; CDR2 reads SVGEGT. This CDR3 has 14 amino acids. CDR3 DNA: TGTGCCAGCAGTTCCCAGGGGGGATCCTCGCCCCAGCATTTT. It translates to CASSSQGGSSPQHF.

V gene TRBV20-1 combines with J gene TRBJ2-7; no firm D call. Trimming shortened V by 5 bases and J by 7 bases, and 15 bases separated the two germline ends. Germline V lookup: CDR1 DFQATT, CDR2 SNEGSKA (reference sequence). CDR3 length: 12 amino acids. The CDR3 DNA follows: TGCAGTGCTGGCACTTTCGAGTGGGAGCAGTACTTC. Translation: CSAGTFEWEQYF.

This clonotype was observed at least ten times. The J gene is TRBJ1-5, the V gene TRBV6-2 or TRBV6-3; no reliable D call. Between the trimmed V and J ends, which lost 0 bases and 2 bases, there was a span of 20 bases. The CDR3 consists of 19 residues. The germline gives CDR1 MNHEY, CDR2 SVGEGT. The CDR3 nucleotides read TGTGCCAGCAGTTACTCGTTAACCGCACGGGGTGAGGGCAATCAGCCCCAGCATTTT. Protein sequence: CASSYSLTARGEGNQPQHF.

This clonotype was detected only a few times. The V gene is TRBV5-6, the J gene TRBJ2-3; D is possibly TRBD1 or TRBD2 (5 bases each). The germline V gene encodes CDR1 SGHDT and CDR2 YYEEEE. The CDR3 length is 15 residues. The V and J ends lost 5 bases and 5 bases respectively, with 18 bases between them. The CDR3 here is CASSLPGRLVDTQYF. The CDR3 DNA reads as TGTGCCAGCAGTCTCCCGGGGCGTTTAGTAGATACGCAGTATTTT.

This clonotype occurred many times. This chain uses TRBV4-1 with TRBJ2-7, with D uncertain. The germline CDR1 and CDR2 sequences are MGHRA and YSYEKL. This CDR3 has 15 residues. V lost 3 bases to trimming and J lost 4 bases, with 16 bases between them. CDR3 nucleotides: TGCGCCAGCAGCCAGGAAATTCGACGGAATTACGAGCAGTACTTC. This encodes CASSQEIRRNYEQYF.

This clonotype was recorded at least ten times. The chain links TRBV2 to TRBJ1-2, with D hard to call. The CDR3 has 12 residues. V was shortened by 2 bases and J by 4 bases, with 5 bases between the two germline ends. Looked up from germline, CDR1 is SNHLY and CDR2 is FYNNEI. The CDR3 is CASSESTYGYTF. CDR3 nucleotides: TGTGCCAGCAGTGAAAGCACCTATGGCTACACCTTC.

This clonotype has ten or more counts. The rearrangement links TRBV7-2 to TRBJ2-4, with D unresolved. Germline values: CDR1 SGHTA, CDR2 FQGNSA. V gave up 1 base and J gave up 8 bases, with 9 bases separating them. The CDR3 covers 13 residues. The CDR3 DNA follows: TGTGCCAGCAGCTTAGGGACGATTTACATTCAGTACTTC. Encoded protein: CASSLGTIYIQYF.

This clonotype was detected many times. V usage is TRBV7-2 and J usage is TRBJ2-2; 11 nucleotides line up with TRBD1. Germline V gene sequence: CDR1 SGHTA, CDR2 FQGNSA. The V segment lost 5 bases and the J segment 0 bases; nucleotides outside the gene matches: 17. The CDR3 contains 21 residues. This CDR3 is CASSRPRTGGAEYTNTGELFF. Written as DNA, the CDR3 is TGTGCCAGCAGCAGACCCCGGACAGGGGGCGCTGAGTATACGAACACCGGGGAGCTGTTTTTT.

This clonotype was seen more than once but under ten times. CDR3 bases: TGTGCCAGCAGCCACCGGGGCGGGGAAAATGGCTACACCTTC. This sequence encodes CASSHRGGENGYTF. The chain combines TRBV3-1 with TRBJ1-2; tentative D call: TRBD1 (5 bases). The CDR3 runs 14 residues. V lost 3 bases and J 6 bases, leaving 14 bases between the germline ends. Per the germline V gene, CDR1 is LGHDT and CDR2 is YNNKEL (reference sequence).